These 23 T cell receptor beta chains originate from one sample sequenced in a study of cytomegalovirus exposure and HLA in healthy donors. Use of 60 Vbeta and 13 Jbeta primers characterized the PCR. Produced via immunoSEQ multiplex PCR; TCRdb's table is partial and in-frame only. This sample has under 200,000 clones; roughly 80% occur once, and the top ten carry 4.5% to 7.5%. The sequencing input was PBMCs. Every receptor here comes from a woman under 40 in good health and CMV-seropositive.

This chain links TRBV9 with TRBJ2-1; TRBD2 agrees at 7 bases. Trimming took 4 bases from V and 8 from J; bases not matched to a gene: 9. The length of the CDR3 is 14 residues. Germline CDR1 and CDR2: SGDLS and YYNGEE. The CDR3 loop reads CASSRSGTLDEQFF. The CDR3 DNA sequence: TGTGCCAGCAGCAGGAGCGGGACTTTGGATGAGCAGTTCTTC.

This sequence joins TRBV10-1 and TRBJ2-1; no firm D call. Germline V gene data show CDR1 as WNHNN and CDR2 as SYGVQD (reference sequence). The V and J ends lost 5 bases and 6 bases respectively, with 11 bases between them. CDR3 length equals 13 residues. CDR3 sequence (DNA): TGCGCCAGCAGTACGGCCCGAGGCAATGAGCAGTTCTTC. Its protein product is CASSTARGNEQFF.

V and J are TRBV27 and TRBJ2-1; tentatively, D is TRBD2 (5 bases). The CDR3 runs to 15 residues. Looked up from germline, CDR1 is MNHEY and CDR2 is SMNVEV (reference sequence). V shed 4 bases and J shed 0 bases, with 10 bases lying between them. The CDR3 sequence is CASSSIGGSYNEQFF. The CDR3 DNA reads TGTGCCAGCAGTTCCATAGGAGGCTCCTACAATGAGCAGTTCTTC.

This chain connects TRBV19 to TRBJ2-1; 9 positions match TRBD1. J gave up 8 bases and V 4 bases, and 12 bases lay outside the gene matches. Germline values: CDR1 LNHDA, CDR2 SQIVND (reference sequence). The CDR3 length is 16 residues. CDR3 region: CASSTNPGQGIHEQFF. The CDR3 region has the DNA TGTGCCAGTAGTACGAACCCGGGACAGGGAATCCATGAGCAGTTCTTC.

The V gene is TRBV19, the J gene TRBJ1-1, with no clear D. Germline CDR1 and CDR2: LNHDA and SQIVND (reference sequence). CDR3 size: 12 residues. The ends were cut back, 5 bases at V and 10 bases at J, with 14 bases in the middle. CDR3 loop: CASSPLGGRAFF. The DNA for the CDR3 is TGTGCCAGTAGTCCACTGGGCGGGAGAGCTTTCTTT.

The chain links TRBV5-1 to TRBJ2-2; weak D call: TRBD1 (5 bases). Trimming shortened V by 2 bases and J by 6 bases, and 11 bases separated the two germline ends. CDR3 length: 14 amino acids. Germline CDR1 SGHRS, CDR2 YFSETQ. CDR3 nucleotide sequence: TGCGCCAGCAGCTTAGGCAGGGTTGCCGGGGAGCTGTTTTTT. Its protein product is CASSLGRVAGELFF.

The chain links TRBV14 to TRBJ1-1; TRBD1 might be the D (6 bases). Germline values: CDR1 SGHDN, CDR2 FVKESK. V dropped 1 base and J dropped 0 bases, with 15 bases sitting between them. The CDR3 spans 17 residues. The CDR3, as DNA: TGTGCCAGCAGCCAAGGGTTGGGGACAACCTTGAACACTGAAGCTTTCTTT. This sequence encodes CASSQGLGTTLNTEAFF.

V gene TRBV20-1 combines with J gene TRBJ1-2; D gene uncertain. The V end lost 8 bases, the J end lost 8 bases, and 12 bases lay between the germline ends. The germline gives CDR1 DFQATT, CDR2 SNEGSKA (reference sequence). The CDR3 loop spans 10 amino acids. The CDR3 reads CSPDTDGYTF. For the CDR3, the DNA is TGCAGTCCCGACACCGACGGCTACACCTTC.

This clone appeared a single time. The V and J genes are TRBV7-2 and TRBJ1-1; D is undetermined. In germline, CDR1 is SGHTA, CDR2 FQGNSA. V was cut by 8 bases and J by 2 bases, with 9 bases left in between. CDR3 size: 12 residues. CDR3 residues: CASGPHNTEAFF. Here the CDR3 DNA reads TGTGCCAGCGGCCCGCACAACACTGAAGCTTTCTTT. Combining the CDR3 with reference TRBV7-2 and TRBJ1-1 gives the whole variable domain GAGVSQSPSNKVTEKGKDVELRCDPISGHTALYWYRQSLGQGLEFLIYFQGNSAPDKSGLPSDRFSAERTGGSVSTLTIQRTQQEDSAVYLCASGPHNTEAFFGQGTRLTVV.

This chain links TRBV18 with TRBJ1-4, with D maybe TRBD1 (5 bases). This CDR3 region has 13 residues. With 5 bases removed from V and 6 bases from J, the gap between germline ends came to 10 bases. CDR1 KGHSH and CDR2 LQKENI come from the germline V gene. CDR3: CASSMGLDEKLFF. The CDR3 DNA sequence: TGTGCCAGCTCAATGGGGCTGGATGAAAAACTGTTTTTT.

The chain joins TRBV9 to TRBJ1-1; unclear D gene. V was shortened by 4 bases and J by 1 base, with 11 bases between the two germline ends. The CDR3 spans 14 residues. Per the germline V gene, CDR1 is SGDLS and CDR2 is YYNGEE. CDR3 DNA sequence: TGTGCCAGCAGCTTCCGGACTGAGAACACTGAAGCTTTCTTT. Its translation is CASSFRTENTEAFF.

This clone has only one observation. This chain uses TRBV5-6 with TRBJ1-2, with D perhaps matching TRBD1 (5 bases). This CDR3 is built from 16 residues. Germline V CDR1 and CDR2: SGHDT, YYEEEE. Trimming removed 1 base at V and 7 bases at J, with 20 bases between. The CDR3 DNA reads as TGTGCCAGCAGCTTGTGGGATCGCCAGGGAAGGGTTGGCTACACCTTC. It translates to CASSLWDRQGRVGYTF.

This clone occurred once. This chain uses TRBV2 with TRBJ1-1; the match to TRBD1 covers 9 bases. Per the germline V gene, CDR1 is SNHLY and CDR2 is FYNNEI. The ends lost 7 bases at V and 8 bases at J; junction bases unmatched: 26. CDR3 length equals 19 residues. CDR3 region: CASKRAGTGYVGAGSEAFF. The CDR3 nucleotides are TGTGCCAGCAAACGTGCCGGGACAGGGTATGTCGGAGCGGGCTCAGAAGCTTTCTTT. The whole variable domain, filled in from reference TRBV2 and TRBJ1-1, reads EPEVTQTPSHQVTQMGQEVILRCVPISNHLYFYWYRQILGQKVEFLVSFYNNEISEKSEIFDDQFSVERPDGSNFTLKIRSTKLEDSAMYFCASKRAGTGYVGAGSEAFFGQGTRLTVV.

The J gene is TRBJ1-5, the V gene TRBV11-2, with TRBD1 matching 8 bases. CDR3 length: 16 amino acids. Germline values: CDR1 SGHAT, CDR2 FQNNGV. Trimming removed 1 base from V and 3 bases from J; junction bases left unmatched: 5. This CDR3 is CASSLGRDRYNQPQHF. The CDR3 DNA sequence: TGTGCCAGCAGCTTAGGTCGGGACAGGTACAATCAGCCCCAGCATTTT.

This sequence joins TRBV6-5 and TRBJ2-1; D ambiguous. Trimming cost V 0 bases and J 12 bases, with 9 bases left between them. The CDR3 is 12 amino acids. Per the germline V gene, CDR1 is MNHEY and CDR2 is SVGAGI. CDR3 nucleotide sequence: TGTGCCAGCAGTTACTCGAGCGAAGTGCAGTTCTTC. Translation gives CASSYSSEVQFF.

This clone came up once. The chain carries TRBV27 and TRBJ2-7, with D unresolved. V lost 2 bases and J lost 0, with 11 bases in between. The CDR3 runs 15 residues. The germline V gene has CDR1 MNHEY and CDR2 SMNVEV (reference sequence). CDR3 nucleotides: TGTGCCAGCAGTTTAGAGGATCGTTCCTCCTACGAGCAGTACTTC. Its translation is CASSLEDRSSYEQYF.

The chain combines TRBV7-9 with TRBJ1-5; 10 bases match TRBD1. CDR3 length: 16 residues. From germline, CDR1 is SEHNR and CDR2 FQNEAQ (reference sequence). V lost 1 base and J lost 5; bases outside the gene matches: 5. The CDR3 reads CASSLVGTGADQPQHF. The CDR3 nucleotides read TGTGCCAGCAGCTTAGTTGGGACAGGGGCCGATCAGCCCCAGCATTTT.

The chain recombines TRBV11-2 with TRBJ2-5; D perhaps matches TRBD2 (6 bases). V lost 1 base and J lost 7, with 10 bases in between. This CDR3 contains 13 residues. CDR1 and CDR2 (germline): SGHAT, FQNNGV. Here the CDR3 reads CASSLVLGGTQYF. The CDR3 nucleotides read TGTGCCAGCAGCTTAGTATTGGGGGGGACCCAGTACTTC.

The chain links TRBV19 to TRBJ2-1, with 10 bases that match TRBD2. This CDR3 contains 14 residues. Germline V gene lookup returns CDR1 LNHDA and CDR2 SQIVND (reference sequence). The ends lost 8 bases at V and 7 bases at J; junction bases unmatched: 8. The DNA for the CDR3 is TGTGCCAGTGCTCCGGGACTAGCGCTAAATGAGCAGTTCTTC. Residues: CASAPGLALNEQFF.

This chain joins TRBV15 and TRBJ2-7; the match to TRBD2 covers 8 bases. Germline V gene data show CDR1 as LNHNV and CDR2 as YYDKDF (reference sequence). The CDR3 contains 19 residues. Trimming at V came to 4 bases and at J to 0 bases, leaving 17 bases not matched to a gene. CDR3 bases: TGTGCCACCAGCACCTCATCAGCGGGAGCTGGATGGCGCTCCTACGAGCAGTACTTC. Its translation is CATSTSSAGAGWRSYEQYF.

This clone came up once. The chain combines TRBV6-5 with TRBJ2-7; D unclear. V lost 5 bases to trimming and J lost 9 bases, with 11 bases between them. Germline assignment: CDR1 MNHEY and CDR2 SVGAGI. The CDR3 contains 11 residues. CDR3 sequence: CASSQAARQYF. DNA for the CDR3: TGTGCCAGCAGTCAAGCCGCTCGGCAGTACTTC.

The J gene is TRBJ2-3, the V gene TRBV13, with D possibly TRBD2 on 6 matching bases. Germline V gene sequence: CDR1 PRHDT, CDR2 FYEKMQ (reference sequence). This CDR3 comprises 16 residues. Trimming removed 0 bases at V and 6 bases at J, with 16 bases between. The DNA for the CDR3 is TGTGCCAGCAGCTTAGGCCAGGCTAGCAGCGGGGATACGCAGTATTTT. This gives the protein CASSLGQASSGDTQYF.

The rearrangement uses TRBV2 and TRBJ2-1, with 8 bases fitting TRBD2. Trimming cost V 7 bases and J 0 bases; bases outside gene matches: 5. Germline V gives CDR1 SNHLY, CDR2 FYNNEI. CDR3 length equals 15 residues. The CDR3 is CASTLAGSSYNEQFF. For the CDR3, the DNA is TGTGCCAGCACTTTAGCGGGGAGCTCCTACAATGAGCAGTTCTTC.